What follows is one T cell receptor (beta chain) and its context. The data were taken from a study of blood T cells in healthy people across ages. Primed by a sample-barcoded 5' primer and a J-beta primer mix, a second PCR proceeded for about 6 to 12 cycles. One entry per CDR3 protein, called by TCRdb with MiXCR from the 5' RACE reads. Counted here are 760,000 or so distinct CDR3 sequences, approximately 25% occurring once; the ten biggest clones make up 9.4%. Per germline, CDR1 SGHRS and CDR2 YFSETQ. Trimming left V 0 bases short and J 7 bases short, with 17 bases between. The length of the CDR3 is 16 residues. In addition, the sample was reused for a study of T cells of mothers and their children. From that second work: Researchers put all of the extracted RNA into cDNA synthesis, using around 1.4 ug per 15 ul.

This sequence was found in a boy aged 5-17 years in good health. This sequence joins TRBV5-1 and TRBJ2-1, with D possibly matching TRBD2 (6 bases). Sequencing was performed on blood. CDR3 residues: CASSLVGGSSPNEQFF. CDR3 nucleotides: TGCGCCAGCAGCTTGGTTGGAGGGAGTTCGCCAAATGAGCAGTTCTTC.